The source of this T cell receptor (beta chain) is a study of Ad26.COV2.S vaccination and SARS-CoV-2 variants. Study-wide context: Enrolled in COV1001, the donor was in the Ad26.COV2.S trial arm, which received the vaccine. Intramuscular Ad26.COV2.S doses were given once or twice, 56 days apart.

Stated treatment: 15 to 20 received Ad26.COV2.S at low or high dose, single or two shots; 5 received placebo; per-sample allocation not given. Repertoires come from day 63 after the first vaccine or placebo injection. Based in Boston, the donor was an adult of 18-55 years. Looked up from germline, CDR1 is SGHRS and CDR2 is YFSETQ. This CDR3 spans 15 amino acids. Germline trimming cut 4 bases from V and 9 bases from J; bases unmatched to any gene: 4. The protocol was immunoSEQ multiplex PCR, while the TCRdb copy is restricted to in-frame clones and leaves out a portion. The sample yields about 440,000 clones, around 91% seen once.

This material consisted of peripheral blood, taken in a trial of Ad26.COV2.S vaccine versus placebo. This TCR was recovered from a person aged 18-65 years who received the Ad26.COV2.S COVID-19 vaccine or a placebo. The J gene is TRBJ2-1, the V gene TRBV5-1, with 16 bases fitting TRBD2. This CDR3 is CASSAGLAGGGEQFF. The DNA for the CDR3 is TGCGCCAGCAGCGCGGGACTAGCGGGAGGGGGTGAGCAGTTCTTC.